In its sample, the clone carrying this T cell receptor (beta chain) was seen many times. What it binds is unknown. V was clipped by 1 base and J by 3 bases, with 10 bases between them. The CDR3 covers 13 residues. Germline V gene lookup returns CDR1 DFQATT and CDR2 SNEGSKA (reference sequence). This entry is derived from a study of T-cell memory formation after mild COVID-19. Study summary: The two donors had largely donor-specific TCR clusters. Study findings and constraints: Clones that contracted clustered mainly in CM and EM if CD4+ and in EMRA if CD8+.

The 5'RACE method, run with constant-segment primers, produced TCR alpha and TCR beta cDNA libraries (carrying sample barcodes and UMIs). TCRdb ran MiXCR on the 5' RACE reads and lists one entry per CDR3 protein. Among about 280,000 distinct CDR3 sequences listed, 7.5% to 9.5% were seen once. The receptor was derived from a man between 18 and 35 years old who had mild COVID-19 (a few samples of this study predate the infection). Cell type and time point are not known. Sequences were obtained from PBMCs or a T cell subset sorted from them (not recorded which). V usage is TRBV20-1 and J usage is TRBJ2-7; D is undetermined. The CDR3 DNA reads TGCAGTGCTAGAGGACCTTTCAACTACGAGCAGTACTTC. Its translation is CSARGPFNYEQYF.